This TCR beta chain was captured in a study of T cells expressing NK-cell markers. As for the study in general: Sorted CD3+CD56-NKG2C+, CD3+CD56+NKG2C+ and CD3+CD56+NKG2C- T cells supplied the TCR beta repertoires.

CDR3 length equals 14 residues. CDR1 is SQVTM and CDR2 is ANQGSEA in the germline V gene. TCRdb reprocessed the 5' RACE reads, with one entry per CDR3 protein and no DNA. This table lists 500,000 to 600,000 distinct CDR3 sequences. V usage is TRBV29-1 and J usage is TRBJ1-1; TCRdb's D gene call, TRBD1, goes unchecked for lack of DNA. This clonotype was obtained from a man in his late teens or twenties in good health. The source material was blood T cells: a sorted CD56 or NKG2C T cell subset, CD4+ or CD8+ T cells, or bulk PBMC T cells (not recorded which). The CDR3 loop reads CSVDGRGPNTEAFF. Drawing the rest from reference TRBV29-1 and TRBJ1-1, the complete variable domain is SAVISQKPSRDICQRGTSLTIQCQVDSQVTMMFWYRQQPGQSLTLIATANQGSEATYESGFVIDKFPISRPNLTFSTLTVSNMSPEDSSIYLCSVDGRGPNTEAFFGQGTRLTVV.